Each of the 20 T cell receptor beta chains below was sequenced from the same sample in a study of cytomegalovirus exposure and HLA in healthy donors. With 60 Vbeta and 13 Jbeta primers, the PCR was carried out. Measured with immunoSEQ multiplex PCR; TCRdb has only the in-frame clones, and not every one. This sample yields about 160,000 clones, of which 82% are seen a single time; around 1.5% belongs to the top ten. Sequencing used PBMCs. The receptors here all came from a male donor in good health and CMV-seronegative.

Written as DNA, the CDR3 is TGTGCCAGCAGCCGACAGGGGACCTTTAACAATGAGCAGTTCTTC. It yields the protein CASSRQGTFNNEQFF. The chain has TRBV7-8 and TRBJ2-1; the match to TRBD1 covers 8 bases. Germline V gene lookup returns CDR1 SGHVS and CDR2 FQNEAQ. The V gene end was trimmed by 5 bases and the J gene end by 5 bases; junction bases not matched to a gene: 8. The CDR3 length is 15 residues.

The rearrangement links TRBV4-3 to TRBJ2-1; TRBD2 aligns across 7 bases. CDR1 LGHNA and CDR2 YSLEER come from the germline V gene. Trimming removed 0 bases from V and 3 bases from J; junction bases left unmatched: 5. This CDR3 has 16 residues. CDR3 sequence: CASSQDWRGYYNEQFF. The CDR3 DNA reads TGCGCCAGCAGCCAAGATTGGCGGGGGTACTACAATGAGCAGTTCTTC.

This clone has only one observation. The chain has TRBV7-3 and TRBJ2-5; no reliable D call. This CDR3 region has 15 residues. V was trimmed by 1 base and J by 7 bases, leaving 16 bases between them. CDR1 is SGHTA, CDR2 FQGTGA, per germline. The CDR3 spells CASSLNVAYGGTQYF. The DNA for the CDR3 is TGTGCCAGCAGCTTAAACGTAGCCTACGGCGGGACCCAGTACTTC. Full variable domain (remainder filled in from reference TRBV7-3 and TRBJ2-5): GAGVSQTPSNKVTEKGKYVELRCDPISGHTALYWYRQSLGQGPEFLIYFQGTGAADDSGLPNDRFFAVRPEGSVSTLKIQRTERGDSAVYLCASSLNVAYGGTQYFGPGTRLLVL.

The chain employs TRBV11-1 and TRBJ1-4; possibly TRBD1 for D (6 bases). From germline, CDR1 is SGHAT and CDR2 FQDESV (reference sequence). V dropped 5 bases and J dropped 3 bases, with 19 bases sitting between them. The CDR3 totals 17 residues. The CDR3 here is CASSDYPTRTANEKLFF. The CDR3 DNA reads TGTGCCAGCAGCGACTACCCCACCCGGACAGCTAATGAAAAACTGTTTTTT.

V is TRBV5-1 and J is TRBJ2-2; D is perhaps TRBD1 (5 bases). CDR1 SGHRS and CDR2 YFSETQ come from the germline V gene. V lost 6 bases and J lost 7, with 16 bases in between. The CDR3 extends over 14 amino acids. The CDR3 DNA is TGCGCCAGCAACATCAGGGCTGACGGCGGGGAGCTGTTTTTT. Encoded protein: CASNIRADGGELFF. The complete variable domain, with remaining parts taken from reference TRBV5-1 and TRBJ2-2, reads KAGVTQTPRYLIKTRGQQVTLSCSPISGHRSVSWYQQTPGQGLQFLFEYFSETQRNKGNFPGRFSGRQFSNSRSEMNVSTLELGDSALYLCASNIRADGGELFFGEGSRLTVL.

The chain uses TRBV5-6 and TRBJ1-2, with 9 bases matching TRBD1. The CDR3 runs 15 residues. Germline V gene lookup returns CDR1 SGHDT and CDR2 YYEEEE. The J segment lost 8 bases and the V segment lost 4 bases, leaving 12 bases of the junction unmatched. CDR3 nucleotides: TGTGCCAGCAGCCCGGCGTCGACAGGGGGAAACGGCTACACCTTC. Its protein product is CASSPASTGGNGYTF.

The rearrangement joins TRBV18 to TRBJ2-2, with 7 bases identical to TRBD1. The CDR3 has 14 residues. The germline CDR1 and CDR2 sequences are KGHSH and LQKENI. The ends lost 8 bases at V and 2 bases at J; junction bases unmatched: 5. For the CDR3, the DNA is TGTGCCAGCGGCCGGGACAGAAACACCGGGGAGCTGTTTTTT. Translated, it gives CASGRDRNTGELFF.

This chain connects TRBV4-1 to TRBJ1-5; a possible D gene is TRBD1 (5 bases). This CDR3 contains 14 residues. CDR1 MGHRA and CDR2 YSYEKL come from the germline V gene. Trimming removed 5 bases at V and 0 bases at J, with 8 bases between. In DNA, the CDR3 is TGCGCCAGCAGCTTACAGGATAGCAATCAGCCCCAGCATTTT. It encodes CASSLQDSNQPQHF.

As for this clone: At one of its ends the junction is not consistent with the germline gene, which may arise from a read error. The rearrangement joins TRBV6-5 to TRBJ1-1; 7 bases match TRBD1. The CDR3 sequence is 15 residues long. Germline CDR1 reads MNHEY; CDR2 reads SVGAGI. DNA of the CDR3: TGTGCCAACAGTTACCCAGGGGGTGGAAGCACTGAAGCTTTCTTT. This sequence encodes CANSYPGGGSTEAFF.

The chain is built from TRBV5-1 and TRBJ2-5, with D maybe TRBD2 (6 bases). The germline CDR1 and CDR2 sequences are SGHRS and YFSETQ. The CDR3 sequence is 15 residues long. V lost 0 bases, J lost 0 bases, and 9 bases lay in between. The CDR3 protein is CASSLGRGYQETQYF. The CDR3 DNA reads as TGCGCCAGCAGCTTGGGCCGGGGGTACCAAGAGACCCAGTACTTC.

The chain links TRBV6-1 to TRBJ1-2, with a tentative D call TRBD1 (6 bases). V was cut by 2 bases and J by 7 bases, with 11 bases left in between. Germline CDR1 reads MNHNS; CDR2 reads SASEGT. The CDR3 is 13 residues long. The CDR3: CASSELQGLGYTF. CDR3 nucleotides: TGTGCCAGCAGTGAATTACAGGGTCTTGGCTACACCTTC.

The CDR3 loop is CASSQTGDGYTF. In nucleotides, the CDR3 is TGCGCCAGCAGCCAAACAGGGGACGGCTACACCTTC. The chain is built from TRBV4-1 and TRBJ1-2; 7 positions match TRBD1. The trim removed 2 bases at V and 8 bases at J, leaving 2 bases unmatched. CDR3 length: 12 amino acids. The germline V gene has CDR1 MGHRA and CDR2 YSYEKL.

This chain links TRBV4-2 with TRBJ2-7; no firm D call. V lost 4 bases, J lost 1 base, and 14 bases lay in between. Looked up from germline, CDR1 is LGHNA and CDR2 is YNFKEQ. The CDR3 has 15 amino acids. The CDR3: CASSPHPQLSYEQYF. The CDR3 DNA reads TGTGCCAGCAGCCCGCACCCACAGTTATCCTACGAGCAGTACTTC.

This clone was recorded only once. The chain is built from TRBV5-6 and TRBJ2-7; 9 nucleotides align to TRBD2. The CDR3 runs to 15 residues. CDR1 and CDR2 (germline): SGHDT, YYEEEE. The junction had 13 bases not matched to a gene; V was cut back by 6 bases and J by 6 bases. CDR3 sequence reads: CASKSSGKGGSEQYF. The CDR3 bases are TGTGCCAGCAAGTCTAGCGGGAAGGGGGGGTCCGAGCAGTACTTC.

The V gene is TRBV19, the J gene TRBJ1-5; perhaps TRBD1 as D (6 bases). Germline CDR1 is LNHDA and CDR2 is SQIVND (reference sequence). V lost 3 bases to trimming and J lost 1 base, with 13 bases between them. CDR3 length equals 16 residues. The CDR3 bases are TGTGCCAGTAGTATCGAGACAGGTAGAAGCAATCAGCCCCAGCATTTT. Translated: CASSIETGRSNQPQHF.

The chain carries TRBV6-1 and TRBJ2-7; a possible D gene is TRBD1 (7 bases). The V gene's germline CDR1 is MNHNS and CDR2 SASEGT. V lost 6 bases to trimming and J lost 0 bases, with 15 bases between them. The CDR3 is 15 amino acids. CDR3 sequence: CASSGGGTDSYEQYF. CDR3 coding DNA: TGTGCCAGCAGCGGAGGGGGGACAGACTCCTACGAGCAGTACTTC.

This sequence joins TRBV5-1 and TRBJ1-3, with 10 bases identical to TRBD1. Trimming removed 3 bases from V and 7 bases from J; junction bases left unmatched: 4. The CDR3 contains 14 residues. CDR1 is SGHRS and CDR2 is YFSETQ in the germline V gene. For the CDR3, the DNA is TGCGCCAGCAGCTACGACAGGGGGCCCAACACCATATATTTT. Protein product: CASSYDRGPNTIYF. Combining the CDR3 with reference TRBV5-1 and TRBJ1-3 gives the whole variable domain KAGVTQTPRYLIKTRGQQVTLSCSPISGHRSVSWYQQTPGQGLQFLFEYFSETQRNKGNFPGRFSGRQFSNSRSEMNVSTLELGDSALYLCASSYDRGPNTIYFGEGSWLTVV.

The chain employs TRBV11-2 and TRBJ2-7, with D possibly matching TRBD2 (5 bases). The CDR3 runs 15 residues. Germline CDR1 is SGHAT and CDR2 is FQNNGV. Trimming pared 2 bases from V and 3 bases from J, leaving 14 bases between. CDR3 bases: TGTGCCAGCAGCTTAAGGACGGAGGCAAGCTACGAGCAGTACTTC. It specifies CASSLRTEASYEQYF.

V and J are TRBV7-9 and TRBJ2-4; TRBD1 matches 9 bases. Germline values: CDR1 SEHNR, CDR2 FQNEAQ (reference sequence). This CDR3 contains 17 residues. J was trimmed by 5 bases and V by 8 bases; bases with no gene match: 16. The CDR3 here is CASANFLRTGVQNIQYF. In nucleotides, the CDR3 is TGTGCCAGCGCAAATTTCTTGCGGACAGGGGTTCAAAACATTCAGTACTTC.

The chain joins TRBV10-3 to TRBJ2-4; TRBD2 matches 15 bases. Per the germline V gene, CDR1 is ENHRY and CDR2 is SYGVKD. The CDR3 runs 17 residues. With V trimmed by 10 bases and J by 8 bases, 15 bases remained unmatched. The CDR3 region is CATTGTSGGPLGDIQYF. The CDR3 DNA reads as TGTGCCACCACCGGGACTAGCGGGGGGCCCCTCGGGGACATTCAGTACTTC.